Shown below are 4 T cell receptor beta chains from a single sample sequenced in a study of T-cell memory formation after mild COVID-19. MiXCR was run by TCRdb on the 5' RACE reads, yielding one entry per CDR3 protein. Found here are approximately 410,000 distinct CDR3 sequences, under 25% of them singletons; the top ten hold around 13%. Source material: PBMCs or a T cell subset sorted from them (not recorded which). All receptors come from an adult woman who had mild COVID-19 (a few samples of this study predate the infection). Cell type and time point are not known.

This clonotype was seen at least ten times. The gene calls are TRBV5-1 and TRBJ1-2; D perhaps matches TRBD1 (6 bases). This CDR3 comprises 14 residues. Germline CDR1 reads SGHRS; CDR2 reads YFSETQ. V lost 5 bases and J 4 bases, leaving 15 bases between the germline ends. CDR3 sequence reads: CASSKEGGSYGYTF. The CDR3 DNA follows: TGCGCCAGCAGTAAGGAGGGGGGTTCCTATGGCTACACCTTC.

The chain links TRBV9 to TRBJ1-2, with unresolved D. Per the germline V gene, CDR1 is SGDLS and CDR2 is YYNGEE. Trimming pared 0 bases from V and 8 bases from J, leaving 17 bases between. The CDR3 totals 15 residues. The CDR3 reads CASSVEATVMGGYTF. CDR3 bases: TGTGCCAGCAGCGTAGAAGCGACGGTGATGGGCGGCTACACCTTC.

This clonotype appeared a few times. V and J are TRBV10-3 and TRBJ2-3; no clear D gene. V dropped 10 bases and J dropped 0 bases, with 8 bases sitting between them. Germline-derived CDR1 and CDR2 are ENHRY and SYGVKD. CDR3 length: 12 residues. In DNA, the CDR3 is TGTGCCACCCGCCCCAGCACAGATACGCAGTATTTT. Translated, it gives CATRPSTDTQYF.

This chain connects TRBV6-6 to TRBJ2-5; 7 bases align to TRBD2. V shed 2 bases and J 4 bases; nucleotides not matched to a gene: 7. The CDR3 runs 15 residues. Germline loops: CDR1 MNHNY, CDR2 SVGAGI (reference sequence). In DNA, the CDR3 is TGTGCCAGCAGTTACGGGGGGGGAGGGGCAGAGACCCAGTACTTC. Protein product: CASSYGGGGAETQYF.